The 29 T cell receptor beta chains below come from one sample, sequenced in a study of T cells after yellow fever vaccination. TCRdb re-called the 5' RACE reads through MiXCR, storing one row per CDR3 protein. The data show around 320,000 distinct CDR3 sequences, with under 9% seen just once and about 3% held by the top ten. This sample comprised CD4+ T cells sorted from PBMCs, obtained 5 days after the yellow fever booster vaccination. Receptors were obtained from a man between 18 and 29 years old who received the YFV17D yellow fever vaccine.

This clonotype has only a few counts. This CDR3 reads CASGFGTSVQETQYF. In DNA form, the CDR3 reads TGTGCTAGTGGTTTCGGGACTAGCGTACAAGAGACCCAGTACTTC. The genes are TRBV12-5 and TRBJ2-5; 10 bases line up with TRBD2. Germline CDR1 and CDR2: LGHNT and FRNRAP. Trimming cost V 3 bases and J 2 bases; bases outside gene matches: 3. CDR3 length: 15 amino acids.

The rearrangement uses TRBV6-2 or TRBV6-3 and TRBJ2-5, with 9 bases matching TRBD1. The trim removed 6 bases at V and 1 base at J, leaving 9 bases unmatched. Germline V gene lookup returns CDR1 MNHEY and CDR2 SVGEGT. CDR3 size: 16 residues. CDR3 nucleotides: TGTGCCAGCAGGCAGAGGACAGGGGAGGCCCAAGAGACCCAGTACTTC. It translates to CASRQRTGEAQETQYF.

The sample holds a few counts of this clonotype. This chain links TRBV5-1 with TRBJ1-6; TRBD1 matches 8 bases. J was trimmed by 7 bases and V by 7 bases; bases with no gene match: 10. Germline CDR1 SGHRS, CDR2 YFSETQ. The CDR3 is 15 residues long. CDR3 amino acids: CASAPGTGENSPLHF. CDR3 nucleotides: TGCGCCAGCGCACCAGGGACAGGCGAGAATTCACCCCTCCACTTT.

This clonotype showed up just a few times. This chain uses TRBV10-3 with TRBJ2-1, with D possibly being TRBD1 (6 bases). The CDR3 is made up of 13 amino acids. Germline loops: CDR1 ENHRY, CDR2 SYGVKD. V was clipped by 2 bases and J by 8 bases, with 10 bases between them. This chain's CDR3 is CAISEGTSDEQFF. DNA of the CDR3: TGTGCCATCAGTGAGGGGACATCGGATGAGCAGTTCTTC.

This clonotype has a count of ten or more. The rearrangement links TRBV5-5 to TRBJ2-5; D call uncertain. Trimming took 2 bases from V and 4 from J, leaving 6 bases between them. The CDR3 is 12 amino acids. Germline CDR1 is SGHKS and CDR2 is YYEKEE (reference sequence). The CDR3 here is CASSFRRETQYF. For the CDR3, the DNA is TGTGCCAGCAGCTTCAGGAGAGAGACCCAGTACTTC.

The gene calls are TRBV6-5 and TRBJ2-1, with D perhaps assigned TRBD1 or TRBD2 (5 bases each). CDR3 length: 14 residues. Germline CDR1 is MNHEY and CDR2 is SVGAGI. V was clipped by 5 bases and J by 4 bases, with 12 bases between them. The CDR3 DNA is TGTGCCAGCAGTGCCTACGGGGCTTACAATGAGCAGTTCTTC. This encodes CASSAYGAYNEQFF.

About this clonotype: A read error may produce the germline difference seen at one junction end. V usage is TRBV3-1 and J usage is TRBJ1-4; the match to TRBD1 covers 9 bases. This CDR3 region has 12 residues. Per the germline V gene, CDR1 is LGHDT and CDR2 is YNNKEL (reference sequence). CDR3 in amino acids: CASSLGQGSPKF. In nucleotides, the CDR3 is TGTGCCAGCAGCCTGGGACAGGGTTCGCCGAAATTT.

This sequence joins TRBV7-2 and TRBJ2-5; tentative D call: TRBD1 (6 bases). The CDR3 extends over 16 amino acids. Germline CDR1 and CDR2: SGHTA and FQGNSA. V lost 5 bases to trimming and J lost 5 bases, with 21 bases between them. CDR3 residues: CASSLRGTPGVETQYF. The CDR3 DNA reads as TGTGCCAGCAGCCTAAGGGGGACACCCGGCGTTGAGACCCAGTACTTC.

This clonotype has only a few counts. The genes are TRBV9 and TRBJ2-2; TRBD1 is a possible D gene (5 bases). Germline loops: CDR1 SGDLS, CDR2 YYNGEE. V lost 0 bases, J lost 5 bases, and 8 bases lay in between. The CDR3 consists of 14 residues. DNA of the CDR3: TGTGCCAGCAGCGTAGTAGGGGTAACCGGGGAGCTGTTTTTT. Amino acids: CASSVVGVTGELFF.

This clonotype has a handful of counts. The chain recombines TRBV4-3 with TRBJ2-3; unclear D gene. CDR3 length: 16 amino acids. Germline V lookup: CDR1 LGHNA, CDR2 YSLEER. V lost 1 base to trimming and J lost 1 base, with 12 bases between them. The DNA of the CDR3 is TGCGCCAGCAGCCAAGTAGGGTACTATGGCACAGATACGCAGTATTTT. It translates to CASSQVGYYGTDTQYF.

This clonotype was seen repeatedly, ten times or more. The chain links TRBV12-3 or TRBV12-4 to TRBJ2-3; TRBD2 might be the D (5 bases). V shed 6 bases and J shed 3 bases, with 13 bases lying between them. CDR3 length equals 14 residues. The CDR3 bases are TGTGCCAGCAGCCGGGGTCAATCGACAGATACGCAGTATTTT. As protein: CASSRGQSTDTQYF.

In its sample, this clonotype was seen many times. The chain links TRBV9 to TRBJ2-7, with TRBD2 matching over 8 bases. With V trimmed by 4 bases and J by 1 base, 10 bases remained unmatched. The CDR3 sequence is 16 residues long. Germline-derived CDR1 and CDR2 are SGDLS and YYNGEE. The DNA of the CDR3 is TGTGCCAGCAGCCCCCAGCGGGAGACCCGTTCCTACGAGCAGTACGTC. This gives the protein CASSPQRETRSYEQYV.

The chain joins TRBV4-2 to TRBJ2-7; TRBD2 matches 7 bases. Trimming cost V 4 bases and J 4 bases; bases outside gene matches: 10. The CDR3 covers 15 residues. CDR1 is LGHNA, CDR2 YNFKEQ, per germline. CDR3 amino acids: CASSLDPGRDYEQYF. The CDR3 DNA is TGTGCCAGCAGCCTCGACCCGGGGAGGGATTACGAGCAGTACTTC.

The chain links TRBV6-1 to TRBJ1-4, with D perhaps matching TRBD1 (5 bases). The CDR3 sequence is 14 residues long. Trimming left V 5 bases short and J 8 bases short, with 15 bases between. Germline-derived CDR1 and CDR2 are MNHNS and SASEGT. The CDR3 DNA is TGTGCCAGCAGTCCGCGGACATGGGGGGAAAAACTGTTTTTT. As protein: CASSPRTWGEKLFF.

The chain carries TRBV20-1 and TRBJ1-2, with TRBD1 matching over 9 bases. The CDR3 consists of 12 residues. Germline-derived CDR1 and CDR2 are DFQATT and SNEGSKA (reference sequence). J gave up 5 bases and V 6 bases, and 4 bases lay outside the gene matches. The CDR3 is CSAETGGYGYTF. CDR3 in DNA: TGCAGTGCCGAGACAGGGGGTTATGGCTACACCTTC.

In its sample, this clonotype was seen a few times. The DNA of the CDR3 is TGTGCCACCAGCAGAGGAGGGTTGACAGGGGGGTCGACTGAAGCTTTCTTT. Amino acids: CATSRGGLTGGSTEAFF. This rearrangement joins TRBV15 to TRBJ1-1; 9 bases map to TRBD1. This CDR3 is 17 amino acids long. V trimming: 1 base; J trimming: 5 bases; junction bases outside the gene matches: 11. The germline V gene has CDR1 LNHNV and CDR2 YYDKDF (reference sequence). The complete variable domain, with remaining parts taken from reference TRBV15 and TRBJ1-1, reads DAMVIQNPRYQVTQFGKPVTLSCSQTLNHNVMYWYQQKSSQAPKLLFHYYDKDFNNEADTPDNFQSRRPNTSFCFLDIRSPGLGDTAMYLCATSRGGLTGGSTEAFFGQGTRLTVV.

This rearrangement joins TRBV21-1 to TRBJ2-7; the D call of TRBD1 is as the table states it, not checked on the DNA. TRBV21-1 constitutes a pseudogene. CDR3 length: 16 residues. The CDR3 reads CARPPPPGAIGYEQYV. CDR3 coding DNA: TGTGCCAGACCACCCCCCCCAGGGGCGATAGGGTACGAGCAGTACGTC.

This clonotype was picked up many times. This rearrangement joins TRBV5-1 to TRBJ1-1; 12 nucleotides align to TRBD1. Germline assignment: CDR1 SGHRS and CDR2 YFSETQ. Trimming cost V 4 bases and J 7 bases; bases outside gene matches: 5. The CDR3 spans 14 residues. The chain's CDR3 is CASSGDRGLGEAFF. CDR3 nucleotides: TGCGCCAGCAGCGGGGACAGGGGGCTGGGTGAAGCTTTCTTT.

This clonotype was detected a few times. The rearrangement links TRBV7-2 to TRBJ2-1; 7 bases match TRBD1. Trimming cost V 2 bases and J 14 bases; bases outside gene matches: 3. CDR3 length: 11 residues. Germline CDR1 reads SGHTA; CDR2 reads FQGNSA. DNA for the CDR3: TGTGCCAGCAGCTTATCAGGGGGAAAGTTCTTC. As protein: CASSLSGGKFF.

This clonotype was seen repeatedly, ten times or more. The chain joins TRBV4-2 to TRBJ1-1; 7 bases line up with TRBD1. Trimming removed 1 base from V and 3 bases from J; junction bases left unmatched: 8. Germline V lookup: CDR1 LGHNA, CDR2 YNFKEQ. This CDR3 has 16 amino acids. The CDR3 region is CASSQVVGGGYTEAFF. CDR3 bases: TGTGCCAGCAGCCAAGTGGTAGGGGGCGGGTACACTGAAGCTTTCTTT.

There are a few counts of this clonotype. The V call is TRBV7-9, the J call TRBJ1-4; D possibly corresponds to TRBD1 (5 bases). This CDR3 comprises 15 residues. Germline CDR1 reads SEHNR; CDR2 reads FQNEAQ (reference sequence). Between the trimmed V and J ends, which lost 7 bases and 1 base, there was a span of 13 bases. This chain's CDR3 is CASTLQGETNEKLFF. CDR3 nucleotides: TGTGCCAGCACCCTTCAAGGGGAAACTAATGAAAAACTGTTTTTT.

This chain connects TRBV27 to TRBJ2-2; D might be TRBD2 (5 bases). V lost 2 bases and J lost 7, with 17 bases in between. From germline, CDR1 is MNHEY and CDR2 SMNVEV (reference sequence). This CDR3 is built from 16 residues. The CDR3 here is CASSLRLPGLGGELFF. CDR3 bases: TGTGCCAGCAGTTTACGACTACCCGGTTTGGGCGGGGAGCTGTTTTTT.

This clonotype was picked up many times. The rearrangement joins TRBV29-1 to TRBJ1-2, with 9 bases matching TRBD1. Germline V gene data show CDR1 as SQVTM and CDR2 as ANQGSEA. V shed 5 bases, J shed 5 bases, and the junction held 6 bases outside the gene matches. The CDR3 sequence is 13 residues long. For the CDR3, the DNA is TGCAGCGTTAGACAGGGGGAGGGGTATGGCTACACCTTC. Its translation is CSVRQGEGYGYTF. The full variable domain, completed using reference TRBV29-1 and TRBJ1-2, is SAVISQKPSRDICQRGTSLTIQCQVDSQVTMMFWYRQQPGQSLTLIATANQGSEATYESGFVIDKFPISRPNLTFSTLTVSNMSPEDSSIYLCSVRQGEGYGYTFGSGTRLTVV.

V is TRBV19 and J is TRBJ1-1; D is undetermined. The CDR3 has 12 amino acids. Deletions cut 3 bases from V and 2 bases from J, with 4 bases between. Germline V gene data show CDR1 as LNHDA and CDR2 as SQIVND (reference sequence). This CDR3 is CASSIINTEAFF. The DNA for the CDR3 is TGTGCCAGTAGTATCATAAACACTGAAGCTTTCTTT.

The CDR3 DNA follows: TGTGCCAGCAGCCCTGTCAACTGGGGGCGATGGCCCGGCTACACCTTC. Protein: CASSPVNWGRWPGYTF. The chain combines TRBV12-3 or TRBV12-4 with TRBJ1-2, with D tentatively TRBD1 (6 bases). Trimming stripped 6 bases from V and 8 bases from J, with 25 bases between. CDR3 size: 16 residues.

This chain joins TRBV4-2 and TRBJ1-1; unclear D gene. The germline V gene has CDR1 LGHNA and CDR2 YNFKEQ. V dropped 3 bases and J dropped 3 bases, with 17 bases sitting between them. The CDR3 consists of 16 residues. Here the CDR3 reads CASSQGGGPYYTEAFF. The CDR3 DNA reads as TGTGCCAGCAGCCAGGGCGGTGGCCCCTACTACACTGAAGCTTTCTTT.

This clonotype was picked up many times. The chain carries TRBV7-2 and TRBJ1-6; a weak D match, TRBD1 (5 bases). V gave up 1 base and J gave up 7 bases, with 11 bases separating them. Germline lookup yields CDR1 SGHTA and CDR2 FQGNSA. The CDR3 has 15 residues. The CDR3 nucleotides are TGTGCCAGCAGCTTAGGGGCAGGGATGAATTCACCCCTCCACTTT. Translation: CASSLGAGMNSPLHF.

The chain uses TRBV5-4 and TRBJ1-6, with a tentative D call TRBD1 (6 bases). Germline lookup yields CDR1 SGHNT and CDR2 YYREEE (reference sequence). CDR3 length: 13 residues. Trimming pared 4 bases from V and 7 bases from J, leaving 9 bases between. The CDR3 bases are TGTGCCAGCAGCCAAACAGGGAATTCACCCCTCCACTTT. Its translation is CASSQTGNSPLHF.

CDR3 protein: CASSVVQTDTQYF. CDR3 in DNA: TGTGCCAGCAGCGTAGTTCAGACAGATACGCAGTATTTT. This rearrangement joins TRBV9 to TRBJ2-3; D is unresolved. The V end lost 0 bases, the J end lost 3 bases, and 5 bases lay between the germline ends. This CDR3 has 13 amino acids. The germline gives CDR1 SGDLS, CDR2 YYNGEE.